This T cell receptor (beta chain) is from a study of shared clonotypes between healthy human individuals. As concerns this clone: Its matching antigen is unknown. Within the sample, other DNA sequences also encode this same CDR3.

TCRdb's copy holds only in-frame clones and misses some; the assay was immunoSEQ multiplex PCR. The repertoire holds around 600,000 clones, with approximately 97% as singletons. Study-wide results and limits: Naive subsets typically showed greater estimated richness than memory subsets.

The sequenced sample was naive CD4+ T cells sorted from blood. Regarding subset: CD45RA+ positively selected. This sequence was found in a woman in her twenties or thirties in good health.

The CDR3 bases are TGTGCCAGCTCACCCCCGGGCAACTATGGCTACACCTTC. The encoded protein is CASSPPGNYGYTF. V usage is TRBV18 and J usage is TRBJ1-2; D gene unclear. The ends were cut back, 3 bases at V and 2 bases at J, with 7 bases in the middle. CDR1 is KGHSH and CDR2 is LQKENI in the germline V gene. This CDR3 region has 13 residues.